This TCR beta chain was captured in a study of blood T cell dynamics during melanoma immunotherapy. The wider study: Standard first-line treatment here was pembrolizumab or nivolumab plus ipilimumab in metastatic melanoma. Study-wide results and limits: The study could not tell melanoma-specific clones from general immune activation.

Sample time point: week 3, after first cycle of checkpoint inhibitor. Response was assessed by RECIST 1.1 at 12 weeks, except a couple of rapid progressors. No patient had earlier systemic cancer treatment, concurrent immunosuppressants, or another active cancer. Comments on this clone: Its antigen is not known.

The V and J ends lost 5 bases and 5 bases, in that order; junction bases with no gene match: 5. The CDR3 runs to 14 residues. CDR1 and CDR2 (germline): SQVTM, ANQGSEA. Only in-frame clones appear in the TCRdb table, and some are missing; sequencing was by immunoSEQ multiplex PCR. The sample shows 10,000 or so clones, over 75% of them seen only once. The receptor was isolated from a human donor with melanoma. Source: blood, taken from a patient treated with checkpoint blockade. V gene TRBV29-1 combines with J gene TRBJ2-1; 11 bases are a match to TRBD1. CDR3 residues: CSVRDRGFDNEQFF. Here the CDR3 DNA reads TGCAGCGTTAGGGACAGGGGGTTCGACAATGAGCAGTTCTTC.